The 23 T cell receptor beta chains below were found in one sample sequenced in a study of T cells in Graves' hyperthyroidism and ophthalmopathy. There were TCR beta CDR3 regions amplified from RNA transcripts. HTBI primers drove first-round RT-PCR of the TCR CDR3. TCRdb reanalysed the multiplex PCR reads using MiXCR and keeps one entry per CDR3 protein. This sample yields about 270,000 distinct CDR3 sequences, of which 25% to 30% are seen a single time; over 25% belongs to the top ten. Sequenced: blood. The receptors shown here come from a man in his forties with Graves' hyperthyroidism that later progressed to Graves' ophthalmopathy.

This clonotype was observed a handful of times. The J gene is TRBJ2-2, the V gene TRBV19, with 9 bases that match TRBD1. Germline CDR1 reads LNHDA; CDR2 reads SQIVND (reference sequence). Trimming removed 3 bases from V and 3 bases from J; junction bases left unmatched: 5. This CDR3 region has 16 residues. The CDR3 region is CASSIWTGVYTGELFF. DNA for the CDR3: TGTGCCAGTAGTATCTGGACAGGGGTTTACACCGGGGAGCTGTTTTTT.

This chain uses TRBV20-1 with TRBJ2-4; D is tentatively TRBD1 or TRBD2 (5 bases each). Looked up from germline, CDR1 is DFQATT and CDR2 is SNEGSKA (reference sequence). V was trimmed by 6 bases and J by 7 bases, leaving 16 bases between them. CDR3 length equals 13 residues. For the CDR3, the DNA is TGCAGTGCCAGATCGGGGCAAGGGAACATTCAGTACTTC. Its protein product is CSARSGQGNIQYF.

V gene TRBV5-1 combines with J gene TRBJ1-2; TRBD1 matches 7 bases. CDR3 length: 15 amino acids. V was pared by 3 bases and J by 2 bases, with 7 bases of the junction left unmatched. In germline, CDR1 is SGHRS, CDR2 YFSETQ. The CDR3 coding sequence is TGCGCCAGCAGCTCCGACAGGGCAAGGAACTATGGCTACACCTTC. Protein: CASSSDRARNYGYTF.

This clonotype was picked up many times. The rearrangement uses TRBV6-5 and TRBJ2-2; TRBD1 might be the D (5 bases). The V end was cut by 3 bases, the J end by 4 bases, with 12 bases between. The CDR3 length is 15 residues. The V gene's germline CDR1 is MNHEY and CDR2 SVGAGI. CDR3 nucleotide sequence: TGTGCCAGCAGTTATCAGGGTTTTGTCACCGGGGAGCTGTTTTTT. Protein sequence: CASSYQGFVTGELFF.

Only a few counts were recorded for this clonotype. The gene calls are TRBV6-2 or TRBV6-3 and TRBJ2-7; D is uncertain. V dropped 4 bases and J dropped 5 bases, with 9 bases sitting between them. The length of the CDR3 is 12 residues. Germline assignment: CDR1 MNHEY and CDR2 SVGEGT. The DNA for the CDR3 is TGTGCCAGCAGTTCCCCTTGGGACGAGCAGTACTTC. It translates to CASSSPWDEQYF.

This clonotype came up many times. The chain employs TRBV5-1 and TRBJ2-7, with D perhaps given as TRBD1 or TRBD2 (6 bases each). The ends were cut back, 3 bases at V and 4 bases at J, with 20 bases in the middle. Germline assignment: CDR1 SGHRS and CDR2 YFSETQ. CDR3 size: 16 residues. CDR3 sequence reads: CASSWTGGRGFYEQYF. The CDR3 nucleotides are TGCGCCAGCAGCTGGACCGGGGGCAGGGGATTTTACGAGCAGTACTTC.

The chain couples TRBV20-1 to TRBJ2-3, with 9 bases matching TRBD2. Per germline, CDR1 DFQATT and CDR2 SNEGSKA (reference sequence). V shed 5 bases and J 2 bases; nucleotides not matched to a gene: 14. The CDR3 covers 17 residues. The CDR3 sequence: CSARALPGGRVTDTQYF. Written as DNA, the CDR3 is TGCAGTGCTCGGGCCCTCCCTGGCGGGAGGGTCACAGATACGCAGTATTTT.

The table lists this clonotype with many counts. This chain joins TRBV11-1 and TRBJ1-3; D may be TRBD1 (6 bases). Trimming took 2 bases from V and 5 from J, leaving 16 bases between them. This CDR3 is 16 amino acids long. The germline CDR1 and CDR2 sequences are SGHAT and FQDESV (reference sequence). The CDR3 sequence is CASSLPGVQTRNTIYF. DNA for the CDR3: TGTGCCAGCAGCTTACCAGGGGTTCAAACCAGAAACACCATATATTTT. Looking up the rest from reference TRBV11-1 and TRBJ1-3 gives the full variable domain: EAEVAQSPRYKITEKSQAVAFWCDPISGHATLYWYRQILGQGPELLVQFQDESVVDDSQLPKDRFSAERLKGVDSTLKIQPAELGDSAMYLCASSLPGVQTRNTIYFGEGSWLTVV.

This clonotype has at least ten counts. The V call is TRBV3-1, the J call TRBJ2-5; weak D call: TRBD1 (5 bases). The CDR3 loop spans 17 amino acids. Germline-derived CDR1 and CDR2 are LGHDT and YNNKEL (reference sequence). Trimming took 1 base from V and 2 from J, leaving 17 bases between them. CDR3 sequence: CASSQALLRGRQETQYF. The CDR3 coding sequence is TGTGCCAGCAGCCAAGCCCTCTTAAGGGGTAGACAAGAGACCCAGTACTTC.

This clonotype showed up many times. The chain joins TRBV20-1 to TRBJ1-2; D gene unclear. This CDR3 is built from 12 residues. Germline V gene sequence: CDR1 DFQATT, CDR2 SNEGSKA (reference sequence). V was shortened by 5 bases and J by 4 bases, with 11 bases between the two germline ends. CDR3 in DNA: TGCAGTGCTGACATGCGGGCCTATGGCTACACCTTC. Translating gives CSADMRAYGYTF.

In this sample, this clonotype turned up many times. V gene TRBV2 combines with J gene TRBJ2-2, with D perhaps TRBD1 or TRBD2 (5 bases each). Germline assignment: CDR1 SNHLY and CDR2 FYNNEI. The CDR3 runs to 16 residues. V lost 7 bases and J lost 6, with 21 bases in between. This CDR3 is CASIISGGTVAGELFF. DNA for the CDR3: TGTGCCAGCATCATCTCTGGGGGAACAGTGGCCGGGGAGCTGTTTTTT. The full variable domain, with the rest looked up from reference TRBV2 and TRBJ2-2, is EPEVTQTPSHQVTQMGQEVILRCVPISNHLYFYWYRQILGQKVEFLVSFYNNEISEKSEIFDDQFSVERPDGSNFTLKIRSTKLEDSAMYFCASIISGGTVAGELFFGEGSRLTVL.

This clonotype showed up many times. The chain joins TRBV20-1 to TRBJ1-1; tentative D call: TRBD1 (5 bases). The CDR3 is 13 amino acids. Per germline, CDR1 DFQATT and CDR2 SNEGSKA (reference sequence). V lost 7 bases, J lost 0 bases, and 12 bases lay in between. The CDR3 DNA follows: TGCAGTGTCCCGGGACCTCTGAACACTGAAGCTTTCTTT. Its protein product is CSVPGPLNTEAFF.

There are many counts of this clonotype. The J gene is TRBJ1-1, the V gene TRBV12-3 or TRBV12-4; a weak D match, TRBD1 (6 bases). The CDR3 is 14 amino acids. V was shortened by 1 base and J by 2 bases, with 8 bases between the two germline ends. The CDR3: CASSLGGANTEAFF. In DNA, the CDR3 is TGTGCCAGCAGTTTAGGGGGGGCCAACACTGAAGCTTTCTTT.

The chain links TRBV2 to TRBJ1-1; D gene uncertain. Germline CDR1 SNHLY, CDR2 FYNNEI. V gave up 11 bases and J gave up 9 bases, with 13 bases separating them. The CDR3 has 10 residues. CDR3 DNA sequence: TGTGCCTGTGGTTCCCGTCAAGCTTTCTTT. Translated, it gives CACGSRQAFF. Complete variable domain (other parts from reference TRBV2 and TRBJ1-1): EPEVTQTPSHQVTQMGQEVILRCVPISNHLYFYWYRQILGQKVEFLVSFYNNEISEKSEIFDDQFSVERPDGSNFTLKIRSTKLEDSAMYFCACGSRQAFFGQGTRLTVV.

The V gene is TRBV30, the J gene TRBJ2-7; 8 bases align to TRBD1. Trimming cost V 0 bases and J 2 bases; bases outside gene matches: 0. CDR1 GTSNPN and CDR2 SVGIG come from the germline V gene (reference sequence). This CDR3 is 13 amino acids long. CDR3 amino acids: CAWSVDRAYEQYF. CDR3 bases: TGTGCCTGGAGTGTGGACAGGGCCTACGAGCAGTACTTC. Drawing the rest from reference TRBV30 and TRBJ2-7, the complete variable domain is SQTIHQWPATLVQPVGSPLSLECTVEGTSNPNLYWYRQAAGRGLQLLFYSVGIGQISSEVPQNLSASRPQDRQFILSSKKLLLSDSGFYLCAWSVDRAYEQYFGPGTRLTVT.

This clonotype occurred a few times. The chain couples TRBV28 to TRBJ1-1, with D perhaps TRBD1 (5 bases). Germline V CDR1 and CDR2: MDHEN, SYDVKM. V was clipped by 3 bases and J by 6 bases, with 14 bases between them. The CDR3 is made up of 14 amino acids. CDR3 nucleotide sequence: TGTGCCAGCAGTTTGAACAGGAGACCCTCTGAAGCTTTCTTT. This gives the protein CASSLNRRPSEAFF.

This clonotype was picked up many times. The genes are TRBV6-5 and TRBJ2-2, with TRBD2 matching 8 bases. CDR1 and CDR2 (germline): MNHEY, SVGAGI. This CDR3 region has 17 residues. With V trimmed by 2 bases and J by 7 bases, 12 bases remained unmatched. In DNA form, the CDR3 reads TGTGCCAGCAGTTACGCCCCGGGCGAACGGGAGGGCGGGGAGCTGTTTTTT. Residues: CASSYAPGEREGGELFF.

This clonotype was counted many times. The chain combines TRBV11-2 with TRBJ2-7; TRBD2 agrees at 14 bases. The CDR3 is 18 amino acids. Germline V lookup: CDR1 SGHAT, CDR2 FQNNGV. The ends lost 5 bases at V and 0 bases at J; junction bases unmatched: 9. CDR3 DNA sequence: TGTGCCAGCAGCAGAGGACTAGCGGGAGGCCTAAGCTCCTACGAGCAGTACTTC. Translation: CASSRGLAGGLSSYEQYF.

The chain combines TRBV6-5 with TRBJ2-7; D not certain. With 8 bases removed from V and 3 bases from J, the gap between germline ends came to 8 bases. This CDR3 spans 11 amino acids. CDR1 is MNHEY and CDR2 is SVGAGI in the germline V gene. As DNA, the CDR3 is TGTGCCAGCGTTGGTGTCTACGAGCAGTACTTC. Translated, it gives CASVGVYEQYF.

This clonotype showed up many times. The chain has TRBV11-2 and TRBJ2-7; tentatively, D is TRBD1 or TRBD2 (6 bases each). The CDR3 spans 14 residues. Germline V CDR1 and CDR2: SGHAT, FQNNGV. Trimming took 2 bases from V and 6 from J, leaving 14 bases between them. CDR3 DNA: TGTGCCAGCAGCTTAAACCCCGGGGGCCCCGAGCAGTACTTC. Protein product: CASSLNPGGPEQYF.

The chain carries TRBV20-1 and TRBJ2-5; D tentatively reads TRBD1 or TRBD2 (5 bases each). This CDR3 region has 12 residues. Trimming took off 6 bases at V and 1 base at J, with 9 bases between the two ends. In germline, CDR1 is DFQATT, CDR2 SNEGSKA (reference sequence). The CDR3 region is CSALGVQETQYF. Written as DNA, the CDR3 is TGCAGTGCCCTGGGGGTCCAAGAGACCCAGTACTTC.

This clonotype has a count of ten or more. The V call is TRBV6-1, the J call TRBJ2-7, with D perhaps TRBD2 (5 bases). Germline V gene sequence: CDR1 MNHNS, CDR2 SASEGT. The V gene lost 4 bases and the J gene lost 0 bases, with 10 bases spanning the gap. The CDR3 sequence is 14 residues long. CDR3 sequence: CASSATGSSYEQYF. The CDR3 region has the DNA TGTGCCAGCAGTGCGACGGGGAGCTCCTACGAGCAGTACTTC.

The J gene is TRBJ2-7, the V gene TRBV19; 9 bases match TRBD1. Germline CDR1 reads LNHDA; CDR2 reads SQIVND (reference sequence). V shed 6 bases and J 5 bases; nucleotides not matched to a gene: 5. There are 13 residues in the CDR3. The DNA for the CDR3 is TGTGCCAGTAGCGACAGGGGGACCAACGAGCAGTACTTC. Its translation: CASSDRGTNEQYF.